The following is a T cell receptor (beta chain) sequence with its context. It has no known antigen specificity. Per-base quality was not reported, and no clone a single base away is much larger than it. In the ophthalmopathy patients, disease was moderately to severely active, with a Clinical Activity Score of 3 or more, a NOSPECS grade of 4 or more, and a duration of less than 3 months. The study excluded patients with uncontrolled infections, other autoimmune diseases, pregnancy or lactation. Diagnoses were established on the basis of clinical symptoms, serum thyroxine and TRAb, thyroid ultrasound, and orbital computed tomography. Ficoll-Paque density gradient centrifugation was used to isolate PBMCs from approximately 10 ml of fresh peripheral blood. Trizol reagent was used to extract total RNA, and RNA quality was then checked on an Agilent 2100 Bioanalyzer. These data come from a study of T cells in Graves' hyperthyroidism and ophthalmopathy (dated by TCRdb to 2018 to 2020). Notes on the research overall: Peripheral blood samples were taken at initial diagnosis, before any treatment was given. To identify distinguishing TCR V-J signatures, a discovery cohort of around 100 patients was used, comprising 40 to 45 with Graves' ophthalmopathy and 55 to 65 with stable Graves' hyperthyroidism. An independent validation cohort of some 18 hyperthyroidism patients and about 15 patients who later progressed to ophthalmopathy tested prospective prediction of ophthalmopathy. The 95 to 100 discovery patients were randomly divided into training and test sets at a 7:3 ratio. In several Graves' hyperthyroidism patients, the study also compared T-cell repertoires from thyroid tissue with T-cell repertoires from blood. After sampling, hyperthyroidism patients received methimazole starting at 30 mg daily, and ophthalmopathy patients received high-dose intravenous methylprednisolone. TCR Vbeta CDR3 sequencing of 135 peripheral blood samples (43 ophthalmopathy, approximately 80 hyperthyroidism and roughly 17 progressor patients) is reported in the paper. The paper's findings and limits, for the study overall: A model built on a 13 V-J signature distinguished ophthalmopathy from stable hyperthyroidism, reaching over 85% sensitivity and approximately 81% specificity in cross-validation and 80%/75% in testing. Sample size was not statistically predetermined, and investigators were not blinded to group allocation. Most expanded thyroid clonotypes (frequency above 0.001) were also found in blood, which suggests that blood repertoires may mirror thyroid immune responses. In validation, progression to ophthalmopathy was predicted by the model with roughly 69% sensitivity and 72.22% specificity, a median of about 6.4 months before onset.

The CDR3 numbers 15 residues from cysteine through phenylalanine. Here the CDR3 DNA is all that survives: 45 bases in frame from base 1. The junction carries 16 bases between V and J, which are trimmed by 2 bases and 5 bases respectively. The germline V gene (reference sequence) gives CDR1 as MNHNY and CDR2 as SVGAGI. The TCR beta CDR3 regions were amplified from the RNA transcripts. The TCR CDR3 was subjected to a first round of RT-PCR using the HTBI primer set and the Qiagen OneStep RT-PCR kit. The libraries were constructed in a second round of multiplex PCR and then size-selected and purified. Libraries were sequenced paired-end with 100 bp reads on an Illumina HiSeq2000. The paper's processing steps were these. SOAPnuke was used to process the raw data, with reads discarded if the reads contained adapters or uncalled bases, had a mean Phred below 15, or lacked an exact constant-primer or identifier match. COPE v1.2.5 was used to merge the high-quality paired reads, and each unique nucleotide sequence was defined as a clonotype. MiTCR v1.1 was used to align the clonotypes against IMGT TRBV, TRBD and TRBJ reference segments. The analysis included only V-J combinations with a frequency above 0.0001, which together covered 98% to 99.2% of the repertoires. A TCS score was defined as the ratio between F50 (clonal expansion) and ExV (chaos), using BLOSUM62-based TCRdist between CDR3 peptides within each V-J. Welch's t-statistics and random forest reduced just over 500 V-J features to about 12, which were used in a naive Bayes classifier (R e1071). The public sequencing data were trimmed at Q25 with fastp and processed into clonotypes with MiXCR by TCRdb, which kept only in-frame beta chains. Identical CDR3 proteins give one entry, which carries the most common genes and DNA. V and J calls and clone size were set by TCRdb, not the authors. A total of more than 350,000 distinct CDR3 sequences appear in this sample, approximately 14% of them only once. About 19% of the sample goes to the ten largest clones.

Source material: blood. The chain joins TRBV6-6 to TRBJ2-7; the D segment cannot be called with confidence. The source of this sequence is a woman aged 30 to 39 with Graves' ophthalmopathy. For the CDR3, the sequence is CASSYRSGRVNEQYF. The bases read TGTGCCAGCAGTTACCGATCCGGGCGCGTCAACGAGCAGTACTTC.